A selection of T cell receptor beta chains follows, all from one sample in a study of blood T cell repertoires in COVID-19. Assay: immunoSEQ multiplex PCR; the TCRdb copy retains only in-frame clones and omits some. Among roughly 100,000 clones listed, around 87% were seen once. The sample was peripheral blood. These receptor sequences come from a human donor in a cohort sampled during active COVID-19. The CDR3 runs from the conserved cysteine through the conserved F or W. D genes are given only for firm matches. Clone size is stated in some rows and not others, as once, few, many or a class when expanded.

size: -; J: TRBJ1-2; V: TRBV10-3; length: 11; D: -; CDR3: CAISTDGGYTF; DNA: TGTGCCATCAGTACAGATGGTGGCTACACCTTC
size: -; J: TRBJ1-1; V: TRBV14; length: 14; D: -; CDR3: CASSLHPLNTEAFF; DNA: TGTGCCAGCAGCCTGCACCCCCTAAACACTGAAGCTTTCTTT
size: -; J: TRBJ2-3; V: TRBV2; length: 14; D: TRBD1; CDR3: CASGRGTGQDTQYF; DNA: TGTGCCAGCGGACGGGGGACAGGGCAAGATACGCAGTATTTT
size: -; J: TRBJ2-2; V: TRBV6-2/TRBV6-3; length: 14; D: -; CDR3: CASSYRPVSGELFF; DNA: TGTGCCAGCAGTTACCGCCCGGTTTCCGGGGAGCTGTTTTTT
size: -; J: TRBJ2-3; V: TRBV6-6; length: 11; D: -; CDR3: CASTPRDTQYF; DNA: TGTGCCAGCACCCCCCGGGATACGCAGTATTTT
size: -; J: TRBJ2-7; V: TRBV19; length: 15; D: TRBD1; CDR3: CASSPPHRGVGGQYF; DNA: TGTGCCAGTAGCCCCCCCCACAGGGGGGTAGGTGGGCAGTACTTC
size: -; J: TRBJ2-7; V: TRBV28; length: 12; D: TRBD2; CDR3: CASRRGGYEQYF; DNA: TGTGCCAGCAGACGCGGGGGGTACGAGCAGTACTTC
size: -; J: TRBJ1-2; V: TRBV7-2; length: 15; D: -; CDR3: CASSLKTGSQYGYTF; DNA: TGTGCCAGCAGCTTAAAAACAGGGTCCCAATATGGCTACACCTTC
size: -; J: TRBJ1-2; V: TRBV19; length: 14; D: TRBD1; CDR3: CASGQVPLAYGYTF; DNA: TGTGCCAGTGGACAGGTTCCCCTCGCCTATGGCTACACCTTC
size: -; J: TRBJ1-1; V: TRBV2; length: 14; D: TRBD1; CDR3: CASKFDRESTEAFF; DNA: TGTGCCAGCAAATTTGACAGGGAGAGCACTGAAGCTTTCTTT
size: -; J: TRBJ2-1; V: TRBV7-2; length: 14; D: TRBD2; CDR3: CASSFGLARGEQFF; DNA: TGTGCCAGCAGCTTTGGACTAGCCCGTGGGGAGCAGTTCTTC
size: -; J: TRBJ2-7; V: TRBV9; length: 15; D: TRBD2; CDR3: CASSSEGTSGYEQYF; DNA: TGTGCCAGCAGCTCCGAGGGGACTAGCGGCTACGAGCAGTACTTC
size: -; J: TRBJ2-7; V: TRBV28; length: 15; D: -; CDR3: CASSLYGFVAYEQYF; DNA: TGTGCCAGCAGTTTATACGGGTTTGTGGCCTACGAGCAGTACTTC
size: -; J: TRBJ1-1; V: TRBV29-1; length: 12; D: -; CDR3: CSVGSGNTEAFF; DNA: TGCAGCGTTGGTTCAGGTAACACTGAAGCTTTCTTT
size: -; J: TRBJ2-1; V: TRBV7-6; length: 13; D: -; CDR3: CASSFAGRDEQFF; DNA: TGTGCCAGCAGCTTTGCGGGTCGGGATGAGCAGTTCTTC
size: once; J: TRBJ2-2; V: TRBV6-5; length: 15; D: TRBD2; CDR3: CASLSSGLNTGELFF; DNA: TGTGCCAGCTTGTCTAGCGGGTTGAACACCGGGGAGCTGTTTTTT
size: -; J: TRBJ1-1; V: TRBV10-3; length: 14; D: -; CDR3: CASQQANMNTEAFF; DNA: TGTGCCAGTCAACAGGCGAACATGAACACTGAAGCTTTCTTT
size: -; J: TRBJ2-7; V: TRBV27; length: 12; D: TRBD1; CDR3: CASSLNRGEQYF; DNA: TGTGCCAGCAGTTTGAACAGGGGCGAGCAGTACTTC
size: few; J: TRBJ2-5; V: TRBV5-6; length: 14; D: TRBD2; CDR3: CASSFRGGQETQYF; DNA: TGTGCCAGCAGCTTCCGGGGGGGACAAGAGACCCAGTACTTC
size: -; J: TRBJ2-5; V: TRBV27; length: 14; D: -; CDR3: CASRTLGRQETQYF; DNA: TGTGCCAGCAGGACCCTGGGCAGACAAGAGACCCAGTACTTC
size: -; J: TRBJ1-5; V: TRBV6-1; length: 16; D: TRBD1; CDR3: CASSEMETGGNQPQHF; DNA: TGTGCCAGCAGTGAAATGGAAACAGGGGGCAATCAGCCCCAGCATTTT
size: -; J: TRBJ2-6; V: TRBV6-6; length: 16; D: -; CDR3: CASSYGRSGGANVLTF; DNA: TGTGCCAGCAGTTACGGGCGCTCGGGGGGGGCCAACGTCCTGACTTTC
size: few; J: TRBJ2-7; V: TRBV7-2; length: 14; D: -; CDR3: CASSPLLGAYEQYF; DNA: TGTGCCAGCAGCCCTTTGCTTGGAGCCTACGAGCAGTACTTC
size: -; J: TRBJ1-5; V: TRBV15; length: 14; D: -; CDR3: CATSREGSNQPQHF; DNA: TGTGCCACCAGCAGGGAGGGGAGCAATCAGCCCCAGCATTTT
size: -; J: TRBJ2-5; V: TRBV28; length: 14; D: TRBD2; CDR3: CASRTPGLEETQYF; DNA: TGTGCCAGCCGTACGCCGGGACTAGAAGAGACCCAGTACTTC
size: -; J: TRBJ1-6; V: TRBV11-2; length: 16; D: TRBD1; CDR3: CASRQQGTLYNSPLHF; DNA: TGTGCCAGCAGGCAACAGGGGACCCTCTATAATTCACCCCTCCACTTT
size: -; J: TRBJ2-5; V: TRBV29-1; length: 11; D: -; CDR3: CSAGTEKTQYF; DNA: TGCAGCGCCGGGACTGAGAAGACCCAGTACTTC
size: few; J: TRBJ1-5; V: TRBV6-5; length: 13; D: -; CDR3: CASSRSPQYAQHF; DNA: TGTGCCAGCAGCAGGTCCCCCCAATACGCCCAGCATTTT
size: -; J: TRBJ2-1; V: TRBV5-1; length: 16; D: TRBD1; CDR3: CASSLDGTGGYNEQFF; DNA: TGCGCCAGCAGCTTGGATGGGACAGGGGGTTACAATGAGCAGTTCTTC
size: -; J: TRBJ2-5; V: TRBV5-4; length: 14; D: -; CDR3: CASSPRSGSETQYF; DNA: TGTGCCAGCAGCCCCCGGTCGGGGTCGGAGACCCAGTACTTC
size: once; J: TRBJ1-5; V: TRBV6-2/TRBV6-3; length: 15; D: -; CDR3: CASSYEGGPRMAQHF; DNA: TGTGCCAGCAGTTACGAGGGGGGGCCTAGGATGGCCCAGCATTTT
size: -; J: TRBJ2-7; V: TRBV27; length: 15; D: TRBD1; CDR3: CASRTTGGLSYEQYF; DNA: TGTGCCAGCAGAACGACAGGGGGCTTAAGCTACGAGCAGTACTTC
size: -; J: TRBJ2-1; V: TRBV7-9; length: 15; D: TRBD2; CDR3: CASSLEGREWDEQFF; DNA: TGTGCCAGCAGCTTAGAAGGGCGGGAGTGGGATGAGCAGTTCTTC
size: -; J: TRBJ2-7; V: TRBV6-2/TRBV6-3; length: 14; D: TRBD1; CDR3: CASSLGTGPYEQYF; DNA: TGTGCCAGCAGTCTCGGGACAGGGCCCTACGAGCAGTACTTC
size: -; J: TRBJ2-5; V: TRBV9; length: 15; D: -; CDR3: CASSVHPESQETQYF; DNA: TGTGCCAGCAGCGTACACCCAGAATCCCAAGAGACCCAGTACTTC
size: -; J: TRBJ1-5; V: TRBV28; length: 16; D: -; CDR3: CASSPPEAYSNQPQHF; DNA: TGTGCCAGCAGTCCCCCTGAGGCCTATAGCAATCAGCCCCAGCATTTT
size: -; J: TRBJ1-5; V: TRBV6-1; length: 13; D: -; CDR3: CASSDPGDQPQHF; DNA: TGTGCCAGCAGTGACCCAGGGGATCAGCCCCAGCATTTT
size: -; J: TRBJ2-6; V: TRBV2; length: 17; D: -; CDR3: CASSPDILNSGANVLTF; DNA: TGTGCCAGCAGCCCGGACATTTTAAACTCTGGGGCCAACGTCCTGACTTTC
size: -; J: TRBJ2-7; V: TRBV7-2; length: 15; D: TRBD2; CDR3: CASSPTGTTSGEQYF; DNA: TGTGCCAGCAGCCCTACCGGGACTACGTCTGGCGAGCAGTACTTC
size: -; J: TRBJ2-7; V: TRBV10-3; length: 15; D: TRBD1; CDR3: CAISELGTGGGGQYF; DNA: TGTGCCATCAGTGAGCTCGGGACAGGGGGTGGTGGGCAGTACTTC
size: -; J: TRBJ1-1; V: TRBV28; length: 14; D: -; CDR3: CASSFSGWSYEAFF; DNA: TGTGCCAGCAGTTTCTCAGGGTGGAGCTACGAAGCTTTCTTT
size: -; J: TRBJ2-4; V: TRBV10-1; length: 14; D: -; CDR3: CASSESTGTDIQYF; DNA: TGCGCCAGCAGTGAGTCAACAGGGACGGACATTCAGTACTTC
size: -; J: TRBJ2-5; V: TRBV13; length: 11; D: -; CDR3: CASTLRGAQYF; DNA: TGTGCCAGCACCCTCAGGGGGGCCCAGTACTTC
size: -; J: TRBJ1-6; V: TRBV28; length: 18; D: -; CDR3: CASSWSPGSSSYNSPLHF; DNA: TGTGCCAGCAGTTGGAGTCCAGGGTCCAGCTCCTATAATTCACCCCTCCACTTT
size: -; J: TRBJ1-5; V: TRBV29-1; length: 14; D: -; CDR3: CSVMDGNANQPQHF; DNA: TGCAGCGTTATGGACGGGAACGCAAATCAGCCCCAGCATTTT